Below are 8 T cell receptor beta chains sequenced from a single sample in a study of control samples from healthy donors and cancer patients. Sequenced by immunoSEQ multiplex PCR; TCRdb stores in-frame clones only, minus some. The sample contains under 100,000 clones, just over 90% of which appear only once. Sequencing was done on a sample of blood. The receptor source for this set is a woman aged 25 to 39 in good health.

The J gene is TRBJ2-7, the V gene TRBV7-8; TRBD1 aligns across 12 bases. V lost 3 bases, J lost 5 bases, and 8 bases stayed unmatched. This CDR3 region has 16 residues. Germline CDR1 is SGHVS and CDR2 is FQNEAQ. Here the CDR3 reads CASSFPRDRGPHEQYF. The CDR3 coding sequence is TGTGCCAGCAGCTTCCCCCGGGACAGGGGGCCCCACGAGCAGTACTTC.

The gene calls are TRBV28 and TRBJ1-5; TRBD1 matches 8 bases. The CDR3 runs 14 residues. Trimming took 5 bases from V and 2 from J; bases not matched to a gene: 2. Per germline, CDR1 MDHEN and CDR2 SYDVKM. The CDR3 DNA reads TGTGCCAGCAGTACGGGACAGGGCAATCAGCCCCAGCATTTT. Amino acids: CASSTGQGNQPQHF.

V gene TRBV10-2 combines with J gene TRBJ1-6; 8 positions agree with TRBD1. From germline, CDR1 is WSHSY and CDR2 SAAADI. Trimming at V came to 5 bases and at J to 6 bases, leaving 6 bases not matched to a gene. The CDR3 is 15 residues long. The CDR3 here is CASSPQGASNSPLHF. CDR3 nucleotides: TGCGCCAGCAGTCCCCAGGGGGCCTCTAATTCACCCCTCCACTTT.

This sequence joins TRBV7-8 and TRBJ2-7; 7 nucleotides match TRBD1. Germline loops: CDR1 SGHVS, CDR2 FQNEAQ. V gave up 5 bases and J gave up 4 bases; unmatched junction bases: 8. This CDR3 region has 14 residues. CDR3 amino acids: CASSRTGRAYEQYF. The CDR3 nucleotides read TGTGCCAGCAGCCGGACAGGACGAGCATACGAGCAGTACTTC.

This sequence joins TRBV20-1 and TRBJ1-2; no clear D gene. The CDR3 has 11 residues. In germline, CDR1 is DFQATT, CDR2 SNEGSKA (reference sequence). The V end was cut by 5 bases, the J end by 0 bases, with 4 bases between. The DNA of the CDR3 is TGCAGTGCTTTTCCTAACTATGGCTACACCTTC. Residues: CSAFPNYGYTF.

The rearrangement joins TRBV5-1 to TRBJ2-7, with TRBD1 identical over 7 bases. CDR1 and CDR2 from the germline V gene are SGHRS and YFSETQ. The CDR3 sequence is 14 residues long. V was clipped by 2 bases and J by 2 bases; unmatched bases: 4. CDR3: CASSFSGTAYEQYF. The CDR3 region has the DNA TGCGCCAGCAGCTTCTCCGGGACAGCCTACGAGCAGTACTTC.

Here the CDR3 DNA reads TGTGCCAGCTCACCACGGGGTCTCCAAGAGACCCAGTACTTC. Encoded protein: CASSPRGLQETQYF. The chain is built from TRBV18 and TRBJ2-5; the D is unclear. Trimming took off 1 base at V and 1 base at J, with 7 bases between the two ends. There are 14 residues in the CDR3. Germline CDR1 reads KGHSH; CDR2 reads LQKENI.

The V gene is TRBV5-1, the J gene TRBJ2-1, with 10 bases lining up with TRBD2. The CDR3 extends over 15 amino acids. V was pared by 2 bases and J by 3 bases, with 2 bases of the junction left unmatched. Germline values: CDR1 SGHRS, CDR2 YFSETQ. In nucleotides, the CDR3 is TGCGCCAGCAGCTTCGGGACTAGCGACTACAATGAGCAGTTCTTC. Amino acids: CASSFGTSDYNEQFF.